The sequence of this TCR beta chain was determined in a study of blood T cell repertoires in COVID-19 (dated by TCRdb to the early 2020s). For the wider study: Collaborator samples came from the United States, Italy and Spain and covered acute and convalescent phases of COVID-19. Where HLA class I and class II types were available, the types were taken from metadata supplied by the sample provider, not from assay-based typing. The repertoires were released in a freely available public database intended as a resource for research on the immune response to SARS-CoV-2. Subjects who had been exposed to COVID-19, were actively infected with it, or had recovered from it provided the deeply sampled blood TCRbeta repertoires that made up the dataset. Nearly every sample came with metadata listing a de-identified subject ID, COVID-19 status, age in years and sex. The prospective study material was composed of cDNA or gDNA derived from T cells, B-cell-depleted T cells, or PBMCs. The samples were drawn from two sources: the first 160 participants of the ongoing ImmuneRACE study, and fewer than 1,500 subjects contributed by 6 global collaborators. Paper-wide results and their limitations: How much clinical and demographic metadata was included differed by source and by participant, and the metadata was provided uncurated.

On this clone itself: Which antigen it targets is not known. Base qualities are missing; no much larger clone stands one base away.

Whole blood was collected in K2EDTA tubes by collaborating institutions according to the institutions' own protocols. For TCRbeta analysis, collaborators shipped samples in one of three forms: frozen whole blood, isolated PBMCs, or DNA extracted from either of those sample types. TCRbeta CDR3 regions were amplified from genomic DNA using the immunoSEQ Assay, a bias-controlled multiplex PCR. On the study's bioinformatics: The number of nucleated cells in each sample was estimated by amplification of reference gene primers within the assay. To quantify the absolute abundance of each unique TCRbeta CDR3 rearrangement, sequence reads were collapsed and filtered. Productive Simpson clonality was computed per sample as the square root of Simpson's diversity index over productive rearrangements. Drawn from immuneACCESS, this table holds only the in-frame rearrangements with V and J called that TCRdb kept. Clones are partly lost; checked studies trace under half to an unresolved V gene and leave the rest unexplained. The D gene and trimming were derived from the DNA, and the V and J assignments and clone size from that table. In all, the sample holds about 270,000 clones, and approximately 77% of those were seen once. Roughly 3% of the sample rests with the top ten.

This TCR was recovered from a woman aged 18-29 years with acute or convalescent COVID-19. Sequencing was done on a sample of peripheral blood.

The CDR3 in this case is CASSRNRASGNTIYF. The nucleotide sequence reads as follows: TGTGCCAGCAGCCGTAACAGGGCCTCTGGAAACACCATATATTTT. This receptor chain uses TRBV3-1 (or the pseudogene TRBV3-2) and TRBJ1-3; TRBD1 is possibly the D segment (6 matching bases). Measured from the cysteine to the phenylalanine, the CDR3 is 15 residues long. This entry keeps only the CDR3 DNA: 45 bases, framed from base 1. According to the germline V gene (reference sequence), CDR1 reads LGHDT and CDR2 reads YNNKEL. Trimming takes 4 bases from V and 0 bases from J, and the germline ends sit 10 bases apart.